These 24 T cell receptor beta chains originate from one sample sequenced in a study of T-cell reconstitution after alpha-beta-depleted transplantation in children. Preparation of the TCRbeta library used unique molecular identifiers. Via MiXCR, TCRdb re-called the PCR reads, giving one row per CDR3 protein. Of about 490,000 distinct CDR3 sequences listed, roughly a tenth are singletons. The material sequenced was PBMCs, taken before TCRalphabeta/CD19-depleted stem cell transplant. These receptors were collected from a child aged 2 to 15 with inherited bone marrow failure, due to receive a stem cell transplant.

The sample holds many counts of this clonotype. The chain recombines TRBV25-1 with TRBJ1-6; unclear D gene. V was clipped by 3 bases and J by 8 bases, with 11 bases between them. The CDR3 is made up of 14 amino acids. CDR1 is MGHDK, CDR2 SYGVNS, per germline. The CDR3 spells CASSDGRYYSPLHF. The DNA of the CDR3 is TGTGCCAGCAGTGATGGCAGGTATTATTCACCCCTCCACTTT.

In its sample, this clonotype was seen many times. The chain links TRBV5-1 to TRBJ1-2; 10 bases are shared with TRBD1. CDR1 and CDR2 from the germline V gene are SGHRS and YFSETQ. J lost 4 bases, V lost 0 bases, and 3 bases had no gene match. The CDR3 covers 15 residues. CDR3 sequence reads: CASSLVTGGGYGYTF. In DNA, the CDR3 is TGCGCCAGCAGCTTGGTGACAGGGGGCGGCTATGGCTACACCTTC. The full variable domain, with the rest looked up from reference TRBV5-1 and TRBJ1-2, is KAGVTQTPRYLIKTRGQQVTLSCSPISGHRSVSWYQQTPGQGLQFLFEYFSETQRNKGNFPGRFSGRQFSNSRSEMNVSTLELGDSALYLCASSLVTGGGYGYTFGSGTRLTVV.

This clonotype occurred many times. CDR3 loop: CASSLVLGKNTEAFF. DNA of the CDR3: TGCGCCAGCAGCTTGGTTCTGGGAAAGAACACTGAAGCTTTCTTT. This chain joins TRBV5-1 and TRBJ1-1; no reliable D call. The CDR3 is 15 amino acids. V gave up 0 bases and J gave up 1 base, with 10 bases separating them. In germline, CDR1 is SGHRS, CDR2 YFSETQ.

This clonotype was found many times. The J gene is TRBJ2-7, the V gene TRBV28; a possible D gene is TRBD1 (7 bases). There are 14 residues in the CDR3. Germline CDR1 and CDR2: MDHEN and SYDVKM. V was shortened by 7 bases and J by 3 bases, with 16 bases between the two germline ends. CDR3: CASNPGGSLYEQYF. The CDR3 coding sequence is TGTGCCAGCAACCCAGGGGGGAGTCTCTACGAGCAGTACTTC. Variable domain in full (rest from reference TRBV28 and TRBJ2-7): DVKVTQSSRYLVKRTGEKVFLECVQDMDHENMFWYRQDPGLGLRLIYFSYDVKMKEKGDIPEGYSVSREKKERFSLILESASTNQTSMYLCASNPGGSLYEQYFGPGTRLTVT.

This clonotype was found many times. This sequence joins TRBV5-1 and TRBJ2-1, with TRBD2 matching over 8 bases. The ends lost 4 bases at V and 2 bases at J; junction bases unmatched: 8. CDR1 is SGHRS, CDR2 YFSETQ, per germline. The CDR3 consists of 16 residues. Written as DNA, the CDR3 is TGCGCCAGCAGCCGGGAGGGGGGGCCAACCTACAATGAGCAGTTCTTC. Protein sequence: CASSREGGPTYNEQFF.

This clonotype was seen many times. The chain combines TRBV12-3 or TRBV12-4 with TRBJ2-5; D is ambiguous. The V end was cut by 3 bases, the J end by 7 bases, with 9 bases between. This CDR3 is built from 12 residues. CDR3 nucleotide sequence: TGTGCCAGCAGTTTGAGCCCCGGGACCCAGTACTTC. Translated: CASSLSPGTQYF.

This clonotype was seen many times. The rearrangement links TRBV29-1 to TRBJ2-1; 13 nucleotides align to TRBD2. The CDR3 is 15 amino acids. In germline, CDR1 is SQVTM, CDR2 ANQGSEA. The trim removed 6 bases at V and 7 bases at J, leaving 9 bases unmatched. DNA of the CDR3: TGCAGCGTCCAGGGACTAGCGGGACCGGTAAATGAGCAGTTCTTC. Its translation is CSVQGLAGPVNEQFF.

The chain has TRBV10-1 and TRBJ2-3; D may be TRBD2 (7 bases). V gave up 3 bases and J gave up 2 bases, with 12 bases separating them. Germline V gene sequence: CDR1 WNHNN, CDR2 SYGVQD (reference sequence). This CDR3 has 15 residues. The DNA for the CDR3 is TGCGCCAGCAGTGATCAGCGGGACAACACAGATACGCAGTATTTT. Amino acid sequence: CASSDQRDNTDTQYF.

The sample holds many counts of this clonotype. The chain links TRBV2 to TRBJ2-2; a weak D match, TRBD2 (6 bases). Looked up from germline, CDR1 is SNHLY and CDR2 is FYNNEI. This CDR3 is 13 amino acids long. The V end lost 6 bases, the J end lost 6 bases, and 11 bases lay between the germline ends. CDR3 nucleotide sequence: TGTGCCAGCAGGGCCGGGACTTCCGGGGAGCTGTTTTTT. Encoded protein: CASRAGTSGELFF.

This clonotype was recorded at least ten times. The chain employs TRBV5-1 and TRBJ1-1; TRBD1 aligns across 7 bases. This CDR3 contains 13 residues. The V and J ends lost 3 bases and 4 bases, in that order; junction bases with no gene match: 3. Per the germline V gene, CDR1 is SGHRS and CDR2 is YFSETQ. The CDR3 DNA reads as TGCGCCAGCAGCTCACAGGGGAGCACTGAAGCTTTCTTT. Amino acids: CASSSQGSTEAFF. The whole variable domain, remainder taken from reference TRBV5-1 and TRBJ1-1, is KAGVTQTPRYLIKTRGQQVTLSCSPISGHRSVSWYQQTPGQGLQFLFEYFSETQRNKGNFPGRFSGRQFSNSRSEMNVSTLELGDSALYLCASSSQGSTEAFFGQGTRLTVV.

This clonotype was counted ten times or more. The chain is built from TRBV21-1 and TRBJ2-7. TRBV21-1 is a known pseudogene. This CDR3 is 15 amino acids long. The chain's CDR3 is CASSKVAGSSYEQYF. The CDR3 coding sequence is TGTGCCAGCAGCAAAGTGGCCGGGAGCTCCTACGAGCAGTACTTC.

This clonotype was found many times. V usage is TRBV4-3 and J usage is TRBJ2-7; 7 bases map to TRBD1. CDR1 and CDR2 from the germline V gene are LGHNA and YSLEER. V gave up 9 bases and J gave up 2 bases; unmatched junction bases: 13. The CDR3 runs 15 residues. In DNA, the CDR3 is TGCGCCAGTGACCCCTACTCCCAGGGGGCCTACGAGCAGTACTTC. Encoded protein: CASDPYSQGAYEQYF.

The V gene is TRBV19, the J gene TRBJ2-7; the match to TRBD2 covers 7 bases. This CDR3 comprises 11 residues. V dropped 8 bases and J dropped 7; count of bases not matched to a gene: 5. CDR1 is LNHDA and CDR2 is SQIVND in the germline V gene (reference sequence). The CDR3 DNA reads TGTGCCAGTGCATTCGGGGGGGAGCAGTACTTC. Its translation: CASAFGGEQYF. The full variable domain, completed using reference TRBV19 and TRBJ2-7, is DGGITQSPKYLFRKEGQNVTLSCEQNLNHDAMYWYRQDPGQGLRLIYYSQIVNDFQKGDIAEGYSVSREKKESFPLTVTSAQKNPTAFYLCASAFGGEQYFGPGTRLTVT.

This clonotype was counted between two and nine times. The chain couples TRBV20-1 to TRBJ1-4; D uncertain. V lost 5 bases, J lost 8 bases, and 27 bases lay in between. The germline CDR1 and CDR2 sequences are DFQATT and SNEGSKA (reference sequence). The CDR3 extends over 17 amino acids. CDR3 sequence reads: CSALYFTPRDLKEKLFF. In nucleotides, the CDR3 is TGCAGTGCTCTCTACTTCACCCCCAGAGATCTGAAAGAAAAACTGTTTTTT.

At least ten counts were recorded for this clonotype. CDR3 sequence (DNA): TGTGCCACCAGTCCTAGCGGGAGCTGGGAAGATACGCAGTATTTT. Amino acid sequence: CATSPSGSWEDTQYF. The chain couples TRBV24-1 to TRBJ2-3; 10 nucleotides agree with TRBD2. Germline loops: CDR1 KGHDR, CDR2 SFDVKD. The CDR3 contains 15 residues. The ends lost 6 bases at V and 5 bases at J; junction bases unmatched: 7.

The sample holds many counts of this clonotype. The chain uses TRBV6-5 and TRBJ1-1; D unclear. Germline CDR1 is MNHEY and CDR2 is SVGAGI. This CDR3 comprises 13 residues. The germline V and J ends were trimmed by 2 bases and 2 bases, with 6 bases remaining between them. The CDR3 protein is CASSYALNTEAFF. As DNA, the CDR3 is TGTGCCAGCAGTTACGCACTAAACACTGAAGCTTTCTTT.

This clonotype was recorded at least ten times. The CDR3 region is CAISEYTGNYYEQYF. In DNA, the CDR3 is TGTGCCATCAGTGAATATACAGGGAATTACTACGAGCAGTACTTC. J is TRBJ2-7 and V is TRBV10-3; a possible D gene is TRBD1 (6 bases). Germline V gives CDR1 ENHRY, CDR2 SYGVKD. This CDR3 contains 15 residues. Trimming left V 3 bases short and J 3 bases short, with 15 bases between.

This clonotype has a count of ten or more. The chain combines TRBV4-3 with TRBJ2-4; unclear D gene. Germline V gene data show CDR1 as LGHNA and CDR2 as YSLEER. The CDR3 length is 13 residues. V was shortened by 1 base and J by 12 bases, with 13 bases between the two germline ends. The CDR3 bases are TGCGCCAGCAGCCAAGTAAGCCCCGCGGCTCAGTACTTC. Its translation is CASSQVSPAAQYF.

Of note for this clonotype: A much larger clone lies one base from this, so it may be a read error. V is TRBV11-2 and J is TRBJ2-1; maybe TRBD2 (6 bases). Germline CDR1 reads SGHAT; CDR2 reads FQNNGV. This CDR3 spans 19 amino acids. CDR3 nucleotide sequence: TGTGCCAGCAGCCCGTCTAGCCCTTGGGTGCGGGAATTGTACAATGTGCAGTTCTTC. Amino acids: CASSPSSPWVRELYNVQFF.

This clonotype was counted ten times or more. The CDR3 here is CASSFGLAVTDTQYF. The CDR3 region has the DNA TGTGCCAGCAGCTTCGGACTAGCGGTTACAGATACGCAGTATTTT. The J gene is TRBJ2-3, the V gene TRBV11-2, with 10 bases identical to TRBD2. Losses at the gene ends were 3 bases for V and 3 bases for J; bases not matched to a gene: 3. The CDR3 is 15 residues long. Germline CDR1 reads SGHAT; CDR2 reads FQNNGV. Full variable domain (missing parts from reference TRBV11-2 and TRBJ2-3): EAGVAQSPRYKIIEKRQSVAFWCNPISGHATLYWYQQILGQGPKLLIQFQNNGVVDDSQLPKDRFSAERLKGVDSTLKIQPAKLEDSAVYLCASSFGLAVTDTQYFGPGTRLTVL.

By share, this clonotype ranks as medium-sized. The chain is built from TRBV11-2 and TRBJ2-2; no reliable D call. The V gene's germline CDR1 is SGHAT and CDR2 FQNNGV. The CDR3 is 13 amino acids. Trimming pared 2 bases from V and 6 bases from J, leaving 7 bases between. The CDR3 DNA reads TGTGCCAGCAGCTTATCAGCAGCCGGGGAGCTGTTTTTT. Its translation: CASSLSAAGELFF.

Ten or more counts support this clonotype. The chain carries TRBV30 and TRBJ1-2; D not certain. The CDR3 length is 11 residues. Germline values: CDR1 GTSNPN, CDR2 SVGIG (reference sequence). V was trimmed by 2 bases and J by 6 bases, leaving 7 bases between them. This chain's CDR3 is CAWSRHHGYTF. In DNA form, the CDR3 reads TGTGCCTGGAGTCGCCACCATGGCTACACCTTC. Filled out from reference TRBV30 and TRBJ1-2, the complete variable domain reads SQTIHQWPATLVQPVGSPLSLECTVEGTSNPNLYWYRQAAGRGLQLLFYSVGIGQISSEVPQNLSASRPQDRQFILSSKKLLLSDSGFYLCAWSRHHGYTFGSGTRLTVV.

This clonotype showed up many times. J is TRBJ2-1 and V is TRBV30; D perhaps matches TRBD2 (6 bases). Germline assignment: CDR1 GTSNPN and CDR2 SVGIG (reference sequence). This CDR3 is 12 amino acids long. V was trimmed by 8 bases and J by 0 bases, leaving 8 bases between them. The CDR3 DNA follows: TGTGCCGGGGACTTCTCCTACAATGAGCAGTTCTTC. Translation: CAGDFSYNEQFF.

V is TRBV10-3 and J is TRBJ2-1; D is uncertain. From germline, CDR1 is ENHRY and CDR2 SYGVKD. This CDR3 region has 13 residues. Trimming took 2 bases from V and 2 from J, leaving 4 bases between them. The CDR3 DNA follows: TGTGCCATCAGTGAGCCTACCTACAATGAGCAGTTCTTC. Translated, it gives CAISEPTYNEQFF.